The 18 T cell receptor beta chains presented below share a single source sample, sequenced in a study of Graves' ophthalmopathy and Graves' hyperthyroidism (dated by TCRdb to 2017 to 2018). TCRdb names Illumina HiSeq 2000 as the instrument used. TCR beta CDR3 regions were amplified from RNA transcripts for repertoire sequencing. The first round was an RT-PCR using HTBI primers with the Qiagen OneStep RT-PCR kit, and this first round was followed by a second-round multiplex PCR, then size selection and purification. TCRdb reprocessing: public reads trimmed at Q25 with fastp, clones called with MiXCR, in-frame beta chains kept. Rows are combined by CDR3 protein, so each entry shows the most common genes and DNA. This sample comprises about 500,000 distinct CDR3 sequences, less than 40% of them detected only once. The ten largest clonotypes hold 3.5% to 5% of the sample. The sample taken for sequencing was peripheral blood or thyroid tissue (not recorded which). These receptors all come from an adult man with Graves' hyperthyroidism.

The CDR3: CASSTPTGSGYTF. The CDR3 nucleotides are TGTGCCAGTAGTACTCCGACAGGGAGTGGCTACACCTTC. The chain links TRBV19 to TRBJ1-2; 7 positions match TRBD1. The CDR3 contains 13 residues. After removal of 4 bases from V and 7 bases from J, the junction contained 6 bases not matched to a gene. Germline values: CDR1 LNHDA, CDR2 SQIVND (reference sequence).

This clonotype was observed many times. This chain uses TRBV5-5 with TRBJ1-6; 8 bases are a match to TRBD1. Per germline, CDR1 SGHKS and CDR2 YYEKEE (reference sequence). This CDR3 spans 17 amino acids. J lost 7 bases, V lost 3 bases, and 12 bases had no gene match. The CDR3 loop reads CASSSRQGRFSNSPLHF. In DNA form, the CDR3 reads TGTGCCAGCAGCTCTCGACAGGGGCGCTTTAGCAATTCACCCCTCCACTTT.

This clonotype was detected many times. The V gene is TRBV9, the J gene TRBJ1-3, with TRBD1 matching over 11 bases. The CDR3 covers 16 residues. Germline CDR1 is SGDLS and CDR2 is YYNGEE. J gave up 4 bases and V 0 bases, and 3 bases lay outside the gene matches. In nucleotides, the CDR3 is TGTGCCAGCAGCGTAGCGGGACAGGGGGTCGGAAACACCATATATTTT. It encodes CASSVAGQGVGNTIYF.

CDR3 loop: CSVGTGVSTDTQYF. The CDR3 nucleotides read TGCAGCGTAGGGACAGGGGTTAGCACAGATACGCAGTATTTT. The chain carries TRBV29-1 and TRBJ2-3; TRBD1 matches 10 bases. V shed 6 bases, J shed 0 bases, and the junction held 3 bases outside the gene matches. CDR1 and CDR2 from the germline V gene are SQVTM and ANQGSEA. CDR3 length equals 14 residues.

This clonotype was seen repeatedly, ten times or more. The chain links TRBV2 to TRBJ2-2, with D perhaps matching TRBD2 (5 bases). CDR3 length: 15 residues. Deletions cut 1 base from V and 6 bases from J, with 12 bases between. The germline CDR1 and CDR2 sequences are SNHLY and FYNNEI. The CDR3 is CASSEVGVNAGELFF. CDR3 sequence (DNA): TGTGCCAGCAGTGAAGTCGGGGTAAACGCCGGGGAGCTGTTTTTT.

Concerning this clonotype itself: At one end, the junction sequence differs from germline, possibly due to a read error. The chain combines TRBV6-6 with TRBJ2-7, with 10 nucleotides matching TRBD1. The CDR3 spans 15 residues. Germline-derived CDR1 and CDR2 are MNHNY and SVGAGI (reference sequence). The CDR3 protein is CAISGPGTGAYEQYF. CDR3 nucleotides: TGTGCCATCAGTGGACCTGGGACAGGGGCTTACGAGCAGTACTTC.

This clonotype was detected only a few times. The CDR3 does not close with the conserved phenylalanine or tryptophan, likely indicating a read error. It is unclear where the CDR3 begins or ends on the DNA, so no DNA is shown, and the CDR3 is as TCRdb lists it. The CDR3 here is CASSLGAS. The V gene is TRBV7-9, the J gene TRBJ2-5. The CDR3 length equals 8 residues, ends included. Germline values: CDR1 SEHNR, CDR2 FQNEAQ (reference sequence).

This clonotype was observed many times. The chain recombines TRBV9 with TRBJ1-2; 7 bases are a match to TRBD1. V lost 0 bases and J lost 5; bases outside the gene matches: 7. This CDR3 spans 15 amino acids. Germline CDR1 reads SGDLS; CDR2 reads YYNGEE. CDR3 loop: CASSVGAGGSYGYTF. The DNA of the CDR3 is TGTGCCAGCAGCGTAGGAGCAGGGGGATCGTATGGCTACACCTTC.

V is TRBV10-3 and J is TRBJ1-2, with 7 bases that match TRBD1. Trimming at V came to 0 bases and at J to 3 bases, leaving 4 bases not matched to a gene. Germline-derived CDR1 and CDR2 are ENHRY and SYGVKD. The CDR3 consists of 15 residues. CDR3 region: CAISESGTEDYGYTF. For the CDR3, the DNA is TGTGCCATCAGTGAGTCCGGGACAGAGGACTATGGCTACACCTTC.

The rearrangement links TRBV7-9 to TRBJ2-3; 13 bases match TRBD2. Germline-derived CDR1 and CDR2 are SEHNR and FQNEAQ (reference sequence). This CDR3 is built from 17 residues. V dropped 5 bases and J dropped 1; count of bases not matched to a gene: 6. This CDR3 is CASSVRLAGGGTDTQYF. CDR3 sequence (DNA): TGTGCCAGCAGCGTCCGACTAGCGGGAGGTGGCACAGATACGCAGTATTTT. Supplemented by reference TRBV7-9 and TRBJ2-3, the full variable domain reads DTGVSQNPRHKITKRGQNVTFRCDPISEHNRLYWYRQTLGQGPEFLTYFQNEAQLEKSRLLSDRFSAERPKGSFSTLEIQRTEQGDSAMYLCASSVRLAGGGTDTQYFGPGTRLTVL.

Turning to this clonotype: The junction departs from germline at one end; a sequencing error may be responsible. This chain links TRBV7-9 with TRBJ2-2; possibly TRBD2 for D (5 bases). The germline V gene encodes CDR1 SEHNR and CDR2 FQNEAQ (reference sequence). The CDR3 loop spans 12 amino acids. CDR3 loop: CASSQPTGELLF. CDR3 coding DNA: TGTGCCAGCAGCCAGCCCACCGGGGAGCTGCTTTTT.

Regarding this clonotype: The CDR3 does not end in the conserved phenylalanine or tryptophan, so this is likely a read error. No DNA is shown, since the ends of the CDR3 on it are uncertain; the CDR3 is the one TCRdb lists. Here the CDR3 reads CATSDGGR. V and J are TRBV24-1 and TRBJ2-5; TRBD1, the D gene given by the table, was not confirmed from the DNA. Germline V gives CDR1 KGHDR, CDR2 SFDVKD. The CDR3 is 8 amino acids long, termini counted.

This clonotype is a singleton in its sample. A much larger clone is a single base away; this may be a read error. This chain connects TRBV9 to TRBJ2-7; D not certain. V lost 0 bases to trimming and J lost 3 bases, with 10 bases between them. Looked up from germline, CDR1 is SGDLS and CDR2 is YYNGEE. This CDR3 has 14 amino acids. In DNA form, the CDR3 reads TGTGCCAGCAGCGTAGGGCAGAGGCTCTACGAGCAGTACTTC. Translation: CASSVGQRLYEQYF.

A note on this clonotype: A read error may explain this, as a much larger clone is one base away. The V gene is TRBV12-3 or TRBV12-4, the J gene TRBJ1-5; possible D gene TRBD2, 5 bases. The closer fit of TRBJ2-3 to the DNA end suggests the J call may be wrong. CDR3 length: 14 amino acids. The CDR3 spells CASTGGGVTQPQYF. As DNA, the CDR3 is TGTGCCAGCACCGGAGGTGGGGTCACCCAGCCCCAGTATTTT.

In its sample, this clonotype was seen a few times. The gene calls are TRBV7-9 and TRBJ1-3, with a tentative D call TRBD1 (6 bases). V shed 5 bases and J shed 0 bases, with 14 bases lying between them. The germline V gene encodes CDR1 SEHNR and CDR2 FQNEAQ (reference sequence). The CDR3 loop spans 16 amino acids. CDR3 sequence reads: CASSAFTGNSGNTIYF. The DNA of the CDR3 is TGTGCCAGCAGCGCCTTTACAGGGAACTCTGGAAACACCATATATTTT.

This clonotype was counted only a few times. This chain connects TRBV18 to TRBJ2-7, with D possibly being TRBD2 (5 bases). CDR1 and CDR2 (germline): KGHSH, LQKENI. The CDR3 runs 13 residues. Trimming cost V 6 bases and J 7 bases, with 16 bases left between them. CDR3 sequence: CASSRAGSLEQYF. The CDR3 DNA reads as TGTGCCAGCTCGAGGGCAGGCTCTTTGGAGCAGTACTTC.

The chain has TRBV28 and TRBJ1-1; unclear D gene. Germline CDR1 is MDHEN and CDR2 is SYDVKM. This CDR3 spans 13 amino acids. Trimming took off 8 bases at V and 6 bases at J, with 16 bases between the two ends. The chain's CDR3 is CASVSTMVPEAFF. The CDR3 DNA follows: TGTGCCAGCGTGTCAACTATGGTGCCTGAAGCTTTCTTT. The whole variable domain, filled in from reference TRBV28 and TRBJ1-1, reads DVKVTQSSRYLVKRTGEKVFLECVQDMDHENMFWYRQDPGLGLRLIYFSYDVKMKEKGDIPEGYSVSREKKERFSLILESASTNQTSMYLCASVSTMVPEAFFGQGTRLTVV.

This clonotype has ten or more counts. The chain employs TRBV11-2 and TRBJ1-3; a possible D gene is TRBD1 (6 bases). Germline CDR1 and CDR2: SGHAT and FQNNGV. The ends were cut back, 4 bases at V and 0 bases at J, with 10 bases in the middle. The CDR3 is made up of 15 amino acids. The CDR3 DNA is TGTGCCAGCAGCTCTGGGACACACTCTGGAAACACCATATATTTT. Translation: CASSSGTHSGNTIYF. Combining the CDR3 with reference TRBV11-2 and TRBJ1-3 gives the whole variable domain EAGVAQSPRYKIIEKRQSVAFWCNPISGHATLYWYQQILGQGPKLLIQFQNNGVVDDSQLPKDRFSAERLKGVDSTLKIQPAKLEDSAVYLCASSSGTHSGNTIYFGEGSWLTVV.